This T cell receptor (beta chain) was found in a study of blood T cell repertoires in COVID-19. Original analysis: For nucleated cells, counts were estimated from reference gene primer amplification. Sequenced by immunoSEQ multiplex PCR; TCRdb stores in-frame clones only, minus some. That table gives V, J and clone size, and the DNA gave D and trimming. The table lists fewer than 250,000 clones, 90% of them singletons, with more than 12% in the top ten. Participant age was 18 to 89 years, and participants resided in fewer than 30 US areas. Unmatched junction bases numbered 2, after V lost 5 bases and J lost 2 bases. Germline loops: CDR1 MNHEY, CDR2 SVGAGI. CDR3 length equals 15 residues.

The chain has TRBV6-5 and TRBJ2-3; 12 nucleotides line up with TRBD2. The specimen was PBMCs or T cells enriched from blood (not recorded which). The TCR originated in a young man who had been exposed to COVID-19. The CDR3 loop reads CASSTSGGTTDTQYF. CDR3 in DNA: TGTGCCAGCAGTACTAGCGGGGGGACCACAGATACGCAGTATTTT.